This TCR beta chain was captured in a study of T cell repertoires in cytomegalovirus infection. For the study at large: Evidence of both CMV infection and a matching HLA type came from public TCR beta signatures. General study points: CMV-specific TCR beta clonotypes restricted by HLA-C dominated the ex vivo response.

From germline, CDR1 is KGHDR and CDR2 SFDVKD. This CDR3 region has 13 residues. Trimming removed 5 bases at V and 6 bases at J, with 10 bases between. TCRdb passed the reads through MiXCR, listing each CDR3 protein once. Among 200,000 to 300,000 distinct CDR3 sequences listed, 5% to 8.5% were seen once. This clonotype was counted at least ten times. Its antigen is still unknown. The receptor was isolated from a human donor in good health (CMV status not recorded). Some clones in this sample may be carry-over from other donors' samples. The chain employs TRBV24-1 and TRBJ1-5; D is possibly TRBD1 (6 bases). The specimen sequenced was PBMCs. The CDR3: CATSGTVGQPQHF. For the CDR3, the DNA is TGTGCCACCAGTGGGACAGTCGGTCAGCCCCAGCATTTT.